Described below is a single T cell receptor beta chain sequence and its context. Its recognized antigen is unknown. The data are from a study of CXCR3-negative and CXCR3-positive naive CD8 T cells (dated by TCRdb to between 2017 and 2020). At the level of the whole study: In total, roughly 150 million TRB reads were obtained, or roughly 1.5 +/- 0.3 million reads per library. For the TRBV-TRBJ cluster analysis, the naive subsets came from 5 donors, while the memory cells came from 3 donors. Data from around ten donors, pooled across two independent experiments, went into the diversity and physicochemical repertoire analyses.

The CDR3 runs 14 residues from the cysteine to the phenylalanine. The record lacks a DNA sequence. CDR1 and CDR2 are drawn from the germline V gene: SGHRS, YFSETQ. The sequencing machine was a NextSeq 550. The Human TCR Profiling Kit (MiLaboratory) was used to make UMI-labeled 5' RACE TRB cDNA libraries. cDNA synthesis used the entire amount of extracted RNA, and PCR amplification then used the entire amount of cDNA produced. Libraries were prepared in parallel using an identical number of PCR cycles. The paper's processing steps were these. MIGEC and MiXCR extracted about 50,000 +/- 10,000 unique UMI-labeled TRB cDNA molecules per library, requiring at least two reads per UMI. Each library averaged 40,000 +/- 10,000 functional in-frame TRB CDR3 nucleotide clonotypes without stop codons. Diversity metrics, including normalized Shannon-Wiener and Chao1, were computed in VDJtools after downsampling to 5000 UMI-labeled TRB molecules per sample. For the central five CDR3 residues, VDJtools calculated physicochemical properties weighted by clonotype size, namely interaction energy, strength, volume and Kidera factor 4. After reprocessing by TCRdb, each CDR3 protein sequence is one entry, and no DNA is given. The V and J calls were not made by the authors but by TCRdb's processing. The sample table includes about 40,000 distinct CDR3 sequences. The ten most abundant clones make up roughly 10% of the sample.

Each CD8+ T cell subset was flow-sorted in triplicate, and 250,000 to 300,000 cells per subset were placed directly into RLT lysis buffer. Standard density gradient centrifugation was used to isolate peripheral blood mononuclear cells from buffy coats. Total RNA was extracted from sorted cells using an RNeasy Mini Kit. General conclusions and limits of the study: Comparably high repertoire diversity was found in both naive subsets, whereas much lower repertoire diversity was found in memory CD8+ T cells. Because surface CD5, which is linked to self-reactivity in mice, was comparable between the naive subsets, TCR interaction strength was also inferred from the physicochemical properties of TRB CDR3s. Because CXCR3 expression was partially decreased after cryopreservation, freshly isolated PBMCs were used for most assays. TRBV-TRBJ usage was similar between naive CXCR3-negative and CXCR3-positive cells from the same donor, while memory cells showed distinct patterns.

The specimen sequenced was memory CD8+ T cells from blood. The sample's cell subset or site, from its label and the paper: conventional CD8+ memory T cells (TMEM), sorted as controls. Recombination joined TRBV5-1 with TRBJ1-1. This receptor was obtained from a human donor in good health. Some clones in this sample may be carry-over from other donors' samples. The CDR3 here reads CASSLGGEDTEAFF. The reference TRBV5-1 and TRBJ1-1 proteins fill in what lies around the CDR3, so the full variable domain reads KAGVTQTPRYLIKTRGQQVTLSCSPISGHRSVSWYQQTPGQGLQFLFEYFSETQRNKGNFPGRFSGRQFSNSRSEMNVSTLELGDSALYLCASSLGGEDTEAFFGQGTRLTVV.